The 8 T cell receptor beta chains given below trace back to one sample, sequenced in a study of neoadjuvant nivolumab and ipilimumab in lung cancer. Sequencing was performed with immunoSEQ multiplex PCR; in TCRdb, only in-frame clones are kept and a portion is missing. This sample has tens of thousands of clones, with roughly nine tenths found just once. Sequenced material: peripheral blood, taken before neoadjuvant nivolumab, alone or with ipilimumab. Every receptor here comes from an adult with non-small cell lung cancer.

This clone was recorded only once. The chain is built from TRBV11-1 and TRBJ2-1; D unresolved. V gave up 6 bases and J gave up 1 base, with 7 bases separating them. The germline V gene encodes CDR1 SGHAT and CDR2 FQDESV (reference sequence). This CDR3 has 13 amino acids. The CDR3 loop is CASRGPSYNEQFF. CDR3 nucleotides: TGTGCCAGCAGAGGGCCGTCCTACAATGAGCAGTTCTTC.

V usage is TRBV7-7 and J usage is TRBJ2-3, with 12 bases fitting TRBD2. The CDR3 has 15 amino acids. Germline V gene data show CDR1 as SSHAT and CDR2 as FNYEAQ (reference sequence). Unmatched junction bases numbered 7, after V lost 5 bases and J lost 7 bases. The CDR3 loop reads CASSPGLAGSYTQYF. Here the CDR3 DNA reads TGTGCCAGCAGCCCGGGACTAGCGGGTTCATATACGCAGTATTTT.

The gene calls are TRBV6-5 and TRBJ1-2; D is unclear. Germline V gene data show CDR1 as MNHEY and CDR2 as SVGAGI. The CDR3 spans 13 residues. V lost 6 bases to trimming and J lost 7 bases, with 15 bases between them. As DNA, the CDR3 is TGTGCCAGCAGATTAAGAGGTGGGGTTGGCTACACCTTC. Amino acid sequence: CASRLRGGVGYTF.

The gene calls are TRBV7-3 and TRBJ2-7, with D perhaps given as TRBD1 or TRBD2 (5 bases each). The CDR3 has 16 residues. V gave up 5 bases and J gave up 0 bases, with 17 bases separating them. Germline V gene data show CDR1 as SGHTA and CDR2 as FQGTGA. CDR3 bases: TGTGCCAGCAGCCCCTCCGGGGACCCACTCTCCTACGAGCAGTACTTC. Its translation: CASSPSGDPLSYEQYF.

The chain is built from TRBV18 and TRBJ2-3; weak D call: TRBD2 (6 bases). The CDR3 sequence is 17 residues long. Between the trimmed V and J ends, which lost 0 bases and 0 bases, there was a span of 13 bases. Germline V lookup: CDR1 KGHSH, CDR2 LQKENI. DNA of the CDR3: TGTGCCAGCTCACCACCGTCTCGCGGGACGAGCACAGATACGCAGTATTTT. Residues: CASSPPSRGTSTDTQYF.

This clone occurred once. The rearrangement uses TRBV19 and TRBJ2-2, with 13 bases identical to TRBD2. The CDR3 sequence is 19 residues long. Germline V gene lookup returns CDR1 LNHDA and CDR2 SQIVND (reference sequence). Trimming at V came to 6 bases and at J to 4 bases, leaving 14 bases not matched to a gene. CDR3 loop: CASSIENKGLAGFTGELFF. In nucleotides, the CDR3 is TGTGCCAGTAGCATCGAAAATAAGGGACTAGCGGGATTCACCGGGGAGCTGTTTTTT.

This clone showed up just a few times. For the CDR3, the DNA is TGCGCCAGCAGCCACCCCGGAGGGCAGGGGGCACTGGGTGGCTATGGCTACACCTTC. This codes for CASSHPGGQGALGGYGYTF. The chain combines TRBV4-1 with TRBJ1-2; 8 nucleotides line up with TRBD1. Germline lookup yields CDR1 MGHRA and CDR2 YSYEKL. The CDR3 has 19 amino acids. V lost 3 bases to trimming and J lost 4 bases; unmatched junction nucleotides: 19.

The chain links TRBV4-1 to TRBJ1-1; D might be TRBD1 (6 bases). The CDR3 spans 15 residues. Trimming shortened V by 7 bases and J by 1 base, and 16 bases separated the two germline ends. Looked up from germline, CDR1 is MGHRA and CDR2 is YSYEKL. Written as DNA, the CDR3 is TGCGCCAGCACCCGGGCGCAGGGGCCGAACACTGAAGCTTTCTTT. Protein product: CASTRAQGPNTEAFF.